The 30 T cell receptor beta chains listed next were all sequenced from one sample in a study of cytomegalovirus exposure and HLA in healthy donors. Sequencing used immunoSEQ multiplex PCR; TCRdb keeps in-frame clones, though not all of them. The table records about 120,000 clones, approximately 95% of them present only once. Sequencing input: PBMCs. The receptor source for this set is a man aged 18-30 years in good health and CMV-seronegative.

In nucleotides, the CDR3 is TGTGCCAGCAGCCCCGGACTAGCGGGAGATGAGCAGTTCTTC. It is translated as CASSPGLAGDEQFF. The V call is TRBV7-3, the J call TRBJ2-1; TRBD2 agrees at 13 bases. The CDR3 is 14 amino acids. The germline gives CDR1 SGHTA, CDR2 FQGTGA. Losses at the gene ends were 5 bases for V and 8 bases for J; bases not matched to a gene: 3.

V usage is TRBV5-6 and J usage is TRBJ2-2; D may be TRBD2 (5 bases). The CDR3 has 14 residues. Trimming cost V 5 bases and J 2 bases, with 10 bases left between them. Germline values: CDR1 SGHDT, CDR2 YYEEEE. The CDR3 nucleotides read TGTGCCAGCAGACGGACGGGAAACACCGGGGAGCTGTTTTTT. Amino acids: CASRRTGNTGELFF. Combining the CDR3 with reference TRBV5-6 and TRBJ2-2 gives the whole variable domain DAGVTQSPTHLIKTRGQQVTLRCSPKSGHDTVSWYQQALGQGPQFIFQYYEEEERQRGNFPDRFSGHQFPNYSSELNVNALLLGDSALYLCASRRTGNTGELFFGEGSRLTVL.

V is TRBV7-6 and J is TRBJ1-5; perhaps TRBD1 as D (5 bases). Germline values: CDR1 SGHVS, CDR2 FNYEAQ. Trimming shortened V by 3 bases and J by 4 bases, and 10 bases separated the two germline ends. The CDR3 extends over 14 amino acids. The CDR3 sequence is CASSLIGQNQPQHF. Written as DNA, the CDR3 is TGTGCCAGCAGCTTGATAGGACAAAATCAGCCCCAGCATTTT.

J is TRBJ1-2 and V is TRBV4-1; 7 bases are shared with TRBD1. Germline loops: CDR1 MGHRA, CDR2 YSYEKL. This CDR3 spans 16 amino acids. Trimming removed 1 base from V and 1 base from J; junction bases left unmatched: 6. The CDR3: CASSQVGGGDNYGYTF. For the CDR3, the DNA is TGCGCCAGCAGCCAAGTAGGAGGGGGCGATAACTATGGCTACACCTTC.

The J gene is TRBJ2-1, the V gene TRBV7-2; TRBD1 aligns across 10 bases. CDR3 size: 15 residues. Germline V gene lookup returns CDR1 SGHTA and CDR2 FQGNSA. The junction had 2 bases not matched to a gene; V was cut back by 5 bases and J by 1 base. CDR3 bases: TGTGCCAGCAGCGGGGACAGGGGATCCTACAATGAGCAGTTCTTC. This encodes CASSGDRGSYNEQFF.

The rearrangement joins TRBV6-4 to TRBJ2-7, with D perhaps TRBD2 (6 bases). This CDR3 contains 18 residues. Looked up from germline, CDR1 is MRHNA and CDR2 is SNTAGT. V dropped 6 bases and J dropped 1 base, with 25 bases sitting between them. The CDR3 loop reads CASRGKEGASGGSYEQYF. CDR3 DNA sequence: TGTGCCAGCAGGGGTAAGGAGGGAGCAAGTGGTGGGTCCTACGAGCAGTACTTC.

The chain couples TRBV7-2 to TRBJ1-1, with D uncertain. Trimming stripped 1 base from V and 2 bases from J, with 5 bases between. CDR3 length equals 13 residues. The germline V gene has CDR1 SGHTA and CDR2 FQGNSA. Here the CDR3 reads CASSLELNTEAFF. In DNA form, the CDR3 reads TGTGCCAGCAGCTTAGAGCTAAACACTGAAGCTTTCTTT. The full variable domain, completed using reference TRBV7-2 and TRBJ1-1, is GAGVSQSPSNKVTEKGKDVELRCDPISGHTALYWYRQSLGQGLEFLIYFQGNSAPDKSGLPSDRFSAERTGGSVSTLTIQRTQQEDSAVYLCASSLELNTEAFFGQGTRLTVV.

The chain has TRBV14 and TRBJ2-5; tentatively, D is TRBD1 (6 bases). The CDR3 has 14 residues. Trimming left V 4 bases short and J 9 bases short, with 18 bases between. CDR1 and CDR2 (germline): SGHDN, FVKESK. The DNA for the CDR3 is TGTGCCAGCAGCCCCCAGGGGCGGGTAACCCCCCAGTACTTC. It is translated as CASSPQGRVTPQYF.

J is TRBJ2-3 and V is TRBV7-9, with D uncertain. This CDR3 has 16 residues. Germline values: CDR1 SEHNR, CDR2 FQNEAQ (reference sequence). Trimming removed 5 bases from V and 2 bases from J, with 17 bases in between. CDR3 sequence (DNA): TGTGCCAGCAGCCTCTCCGCTGGCGGATCCACAGATACGCAGTATTTT. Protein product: CASSLSAGGSTDTQYF.

Here the CDR3 reads CASSWKGGLNEKLFF. CDR3 DNA sequence: TGCGCCAGCAGCTGGAAAGGGGGCCTTAATGAAAAACTGTTTTTT. The chain recombines TRBV5-1 with TRBJ1-4, with TRBD1 matching 7 bases. The CDR3 consists of 15 residues. Trimming cost V 3 bases and J 4 bases; bases outside gene matches: 6. The germline gives CDR1 SGHRS, CDR2 YFSETQ.

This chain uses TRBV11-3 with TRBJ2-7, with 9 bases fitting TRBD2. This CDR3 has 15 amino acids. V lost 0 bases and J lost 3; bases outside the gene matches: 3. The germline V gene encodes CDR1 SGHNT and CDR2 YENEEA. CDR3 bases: TGTGCCAGCAGCTTAGACGCGGGAGGGCTCTACGAGCAGTACTTC. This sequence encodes CASSLDAGGLYEQYF. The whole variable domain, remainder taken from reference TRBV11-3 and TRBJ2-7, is EAGVVQSPRYKIIEKKQPVAFWCNPISGHNTLYWYLQNLGQGPELLIRYENEEAVDDSQLPKDRFSAERLKGVDSTLKIQPAELGDSAVYLCASSLDAGGLYEQYFGPGTRLTVT.

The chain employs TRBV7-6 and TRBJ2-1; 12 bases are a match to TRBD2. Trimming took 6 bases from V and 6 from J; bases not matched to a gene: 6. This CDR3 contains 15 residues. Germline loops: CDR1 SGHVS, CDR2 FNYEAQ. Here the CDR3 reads CASRPPSGRANEQFF. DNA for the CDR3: TGTGCCAGCAGACCACCTAGCGGGAGGGCCAATGAGCAGTTCTTC.

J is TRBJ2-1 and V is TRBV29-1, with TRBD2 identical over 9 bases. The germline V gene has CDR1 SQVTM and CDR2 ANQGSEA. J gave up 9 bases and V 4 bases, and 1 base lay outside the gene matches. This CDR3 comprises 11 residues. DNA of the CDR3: TGCAGCGTTGGACTAGCGGCTGAGCAGTTCTTC. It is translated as CSVGLAAEQFF.

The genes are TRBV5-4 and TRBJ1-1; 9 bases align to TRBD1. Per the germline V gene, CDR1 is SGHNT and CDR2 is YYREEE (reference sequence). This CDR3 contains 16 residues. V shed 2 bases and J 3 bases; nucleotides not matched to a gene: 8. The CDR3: CASSLGQGFGDTEAFF. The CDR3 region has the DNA TGTGCCAGCAGCTTAGGACAGGGGTTTGGGGACACTGAAGCTTTCTTT.

CDR3 nucleotide sequence: TGCGCCAGCAGCCAGGCGGGGGCCAACACCGGGGAGCTGTTTTTT. Amino acid sequence: CASSQAGANTGELFF. The chain couples TRBV4-3 to TRBJ2-2, with a weak D call TRBD2 (7 bases). The CDR3 totals 15 residues. From germline, CDR1 is LGHNA and CDR2 YSLEER. V shed 3 bases and J shed 2 bases, with 10 bases lying between them.

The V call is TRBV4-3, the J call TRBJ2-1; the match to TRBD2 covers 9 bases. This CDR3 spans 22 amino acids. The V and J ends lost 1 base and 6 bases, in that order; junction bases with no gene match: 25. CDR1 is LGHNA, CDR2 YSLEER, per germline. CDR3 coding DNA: TGCGCCAGCAGCCAAGTACAGAGCGGGAGGCGACCCGCTGGATCATTTTTCAATGAGCAGTTCTTC. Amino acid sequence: CASSQVQSGRRPAGSFFNEQFF.

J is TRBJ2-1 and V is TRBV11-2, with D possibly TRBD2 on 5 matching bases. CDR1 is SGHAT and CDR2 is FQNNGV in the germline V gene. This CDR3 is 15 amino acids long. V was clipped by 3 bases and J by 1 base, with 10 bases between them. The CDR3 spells CASSFGEPSYNEQFF. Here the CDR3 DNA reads TGTGCCAGCAGCTTTGGGGAGCCTTCCTACAATGAGCAGTTCTTC.

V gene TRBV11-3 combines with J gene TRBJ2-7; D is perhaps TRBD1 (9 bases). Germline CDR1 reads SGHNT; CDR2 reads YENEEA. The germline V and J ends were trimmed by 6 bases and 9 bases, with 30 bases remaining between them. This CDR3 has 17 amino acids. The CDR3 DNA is TGTGCCAGCAGAAACCTGGTAGCGGGGACAGGGACCTTCGGGCAGTACTTC. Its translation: CASRNLVAGTGTFGQYF. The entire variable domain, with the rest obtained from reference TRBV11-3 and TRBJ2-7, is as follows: EAGVVQSPRYKIIEKKQPVAFWCNPISGHNTLYWYLQNLGQGPELLIRYENEEAVDDSQLPKDRFSAERLKGVDSTLKIQPAELGDSAVYLCASRNLVAGTGTFGQYFGPGTRLTVT.

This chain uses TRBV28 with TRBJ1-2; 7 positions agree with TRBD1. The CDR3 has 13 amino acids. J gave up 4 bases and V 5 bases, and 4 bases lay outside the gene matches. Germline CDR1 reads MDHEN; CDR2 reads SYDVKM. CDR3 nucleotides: TGTGCCAGCAGTGGGGACAGATTCTATGGCTACACCTTC. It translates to CASSGDRFYGYTF.

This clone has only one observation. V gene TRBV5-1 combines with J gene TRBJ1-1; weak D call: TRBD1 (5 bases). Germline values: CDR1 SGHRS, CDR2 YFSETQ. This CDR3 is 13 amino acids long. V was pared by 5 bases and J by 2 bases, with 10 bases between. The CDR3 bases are TGCGCCAGCAGAGACAGATACAACACTGAAGCTTTCTTT. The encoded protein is CASRDRYNTEAFF.

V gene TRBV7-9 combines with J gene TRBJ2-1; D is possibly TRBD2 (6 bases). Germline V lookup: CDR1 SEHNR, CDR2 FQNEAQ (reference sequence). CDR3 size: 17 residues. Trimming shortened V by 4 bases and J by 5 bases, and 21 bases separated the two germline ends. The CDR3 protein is CASSSSPGGPGDNEQFF. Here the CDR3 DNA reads TGTGCCAGCAGCTCATCGCCCGGGGGACCGGGAGACAATGAGCAGTTCTTC.

CDR3 in amino acids: CASSVTDRAYRNTEAFF. The CDR3 region has the DNA TGTGCCAGCAGCGTAACCGACAGGGCGTATCGGAACACTGAAGCTTTCTTT. J is TRBJ1-1 and V is TRBV9, with 7 bases that match TRBD1. The germline gives CDR1 SGDLS, CDR2 YYNGEE. The CDR3 is made up of 17 amino acids. With V trimmed by 1 base and J by 1 base, 10 bases remained unmatched. Supplemented by reference TRBV9 and TRBJ1-1, the full variable domain reads DSGVTQTPKHLITATGQRVTLRCSPRSGDLSVYWYQQSLDQGLQFLIQYYNGEERAKGNILERFSAQQFPDLHSELNLSSLELGDSALYFCASSVTDRAYRNTEAFFGQGTRLTVV.

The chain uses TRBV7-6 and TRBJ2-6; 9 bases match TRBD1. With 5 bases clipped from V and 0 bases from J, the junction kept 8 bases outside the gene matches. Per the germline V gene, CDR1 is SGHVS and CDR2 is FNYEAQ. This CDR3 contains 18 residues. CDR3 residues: CASSKRDRVHSGANVLTF. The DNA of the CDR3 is TGTGCCAGCAGCAAACGGGACAGGGTTCACTCTGGGGCCAACGTCCTGACTTTC.

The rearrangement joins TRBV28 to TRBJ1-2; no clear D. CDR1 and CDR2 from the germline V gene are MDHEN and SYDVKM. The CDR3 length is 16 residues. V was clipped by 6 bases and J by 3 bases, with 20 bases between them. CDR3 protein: CASSPLESGTYYGYTF. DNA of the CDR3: TGTGCCAGCAGCCCTCTGGAGAGCGGTACCTACTATGGCTACACCTTC.

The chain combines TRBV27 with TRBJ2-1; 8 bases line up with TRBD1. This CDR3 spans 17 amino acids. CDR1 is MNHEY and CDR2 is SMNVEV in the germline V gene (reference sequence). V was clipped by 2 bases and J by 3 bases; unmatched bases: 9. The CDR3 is CASSLVSETGVYNEQFF. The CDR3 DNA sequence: TGTGCCAGCAGTTTAGTTTCCGAGACAGGGGTCTACAATGAGCAGTTCTTC.

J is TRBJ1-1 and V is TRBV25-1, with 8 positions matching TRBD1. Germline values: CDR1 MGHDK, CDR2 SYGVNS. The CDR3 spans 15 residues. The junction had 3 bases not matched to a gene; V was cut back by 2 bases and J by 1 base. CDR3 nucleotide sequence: TGTGCCAGCAGTGAAGACAGGGGTTCGAACACTGAAGCTTTCTTT. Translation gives CASSEDRGSNTEAFF.

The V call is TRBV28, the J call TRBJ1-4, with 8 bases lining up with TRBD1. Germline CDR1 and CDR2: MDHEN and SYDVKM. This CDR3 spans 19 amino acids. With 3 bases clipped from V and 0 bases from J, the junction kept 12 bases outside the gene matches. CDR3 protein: CASSLTWPGQVATNEKLFF. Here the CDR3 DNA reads TGTGCCAGCAGTTTGACTTGGCCGGGACAGGTTGCAACTAATGAAAAACTGTTTTTT. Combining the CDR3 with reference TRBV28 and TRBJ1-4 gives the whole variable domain DVKVTQSSRYLVKRTGEKVFLECVQDMDHENMFWYRQDPGLGLRLIYFSYDVKMKEKGDIPEGYSVSREKKERFSLILESASTNQTSMYLCASSLTWPGQVATNEKLFFGSGTQLSVL.

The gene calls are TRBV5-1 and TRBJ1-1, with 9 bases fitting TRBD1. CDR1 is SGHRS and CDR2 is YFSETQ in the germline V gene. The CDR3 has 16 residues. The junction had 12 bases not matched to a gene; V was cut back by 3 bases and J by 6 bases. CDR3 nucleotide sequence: TGCGCCAGCAGCTCCGGTGGCACAGGGGGCCGGGCTGAAGCTTTCTTT. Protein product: CASSSGGTGGRAEAFF. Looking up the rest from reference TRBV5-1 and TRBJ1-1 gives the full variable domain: KAGVTQTPRYLIKTRGQQVTLSCSPISGHRSVSWYQQTPGQGLQFLFEYFSETQRNKGNFPGRFSGRQFSNSRSEMNVSTLELGDSALYLCASSSGGTGGRAEAFFGQGTRLTVV.

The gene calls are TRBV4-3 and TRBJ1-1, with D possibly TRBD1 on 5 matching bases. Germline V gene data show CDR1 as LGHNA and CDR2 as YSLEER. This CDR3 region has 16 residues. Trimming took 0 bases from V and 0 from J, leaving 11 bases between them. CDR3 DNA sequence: TGCGCCAGCAGCCAAGATCGGGCAGGGATGAACACTGAAGCTTTCTTT. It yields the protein CASSQDRAGMNTEAFF.

In nucleotides, the CDR3 is TGTGCCAGCGGGACTAGCGGAAGGTCCGAGCAGTACTTC. Amino acid sequence: CASGTSGRSEQYF. The chain has TRBV27 and TRBJ2-7; the match to TRBD2 covers 11 bases. Unmatched junction bases numbered 6, after V lost 8 bases and J lost 6 bases. Germline-derived CDR1 and CDR2 are MNHEY and SMNVEV (reference sequence). This CDR3 contains 13 residues.